This entry is about one T cell receptor beta chain. Germline CDR1 LGHNA, CDR2 YNFKEQ. Trimming removed 4 bases from V and 5 bases from J; junction bases left unmatched: 2. This CDR3 comprises 13 residues. TCR alpha and beta CDR3 regions were amplified from RNA using iRepertoire nested multiplex PCR. MiXCR, applied by TCRdb to the multiplex PCR reads, yields one record per CDR3 protein. This sample yields 95,000 to 110,000 distinct CDR3 sequences, of which about 30% are seen a single time; approximately 43% belongs to the top ten. This sample is drawn from a study of glioma-infiltrating T cells. The gene calls are TRBV4-2 and TRBJ2-7; 10 nucleotides agree with TRBD2. The sequence was collected from a human donor with low-grade glioma or glioblastoma, undergoing nonglioma brain surgery, or in good health (not recorded which). Sequenced sample: glioma tissue, nonneoplastic brain tissue, or PBMCs (not recorded which). CDR3 sequence: CASSPGTSDEQYF. For the CDR3, the DNA is TGTGCCAGCAGCCCCGGGACTAGCGACGAGCAGTACTTC.